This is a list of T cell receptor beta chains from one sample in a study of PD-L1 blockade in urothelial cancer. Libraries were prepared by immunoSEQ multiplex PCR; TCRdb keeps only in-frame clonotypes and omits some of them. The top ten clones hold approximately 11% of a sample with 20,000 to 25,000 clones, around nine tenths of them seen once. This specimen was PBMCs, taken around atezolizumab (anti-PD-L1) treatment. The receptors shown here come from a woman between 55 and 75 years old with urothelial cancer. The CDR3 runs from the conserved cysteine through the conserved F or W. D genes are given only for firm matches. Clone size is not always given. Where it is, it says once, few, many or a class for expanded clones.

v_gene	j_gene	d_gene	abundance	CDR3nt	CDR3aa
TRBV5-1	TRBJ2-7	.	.	TGCGCCAGCAGCTCCCAGGGGACCTACGAGCAGTACTTC	CASSSQGTYEQYF
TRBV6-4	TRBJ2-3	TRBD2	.	TGTGCCAGCAGTGACTCGGGACTAGCATCCGATACGCAGTATTTT	CASSDSGLASDTQYF
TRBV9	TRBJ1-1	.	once	TGTGCCAGCAGCGTAGGCTACGCGGGGGACACTGAAGCTTTCTTT	CASSVGYAGDTEAFF
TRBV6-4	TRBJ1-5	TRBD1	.	TGTGCCAGCAGTGGGATTCGAGGGACAGACGATGGCAATCAGCCCCAGCATTTT	CASSGIRGTDDGNQPQHF
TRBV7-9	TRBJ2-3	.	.	TGTGCCAGCAGAGCCAACCAGGGGTACCCAGATACGCAGTATTTT	CASRANQGYPDTQYF
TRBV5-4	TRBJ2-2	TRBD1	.	TGTGCCAGCAGCCCTGGACAGGGGGCCACCGGGGAGCTGTTTTTT	CASSPGQGATGELFF
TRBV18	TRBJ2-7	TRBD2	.	TGTGCCAGCTCACCATCTAGCGGGATATTAAAGGGCCACGAGCAGTACTTC	CASSPSSGILKGHEQYF
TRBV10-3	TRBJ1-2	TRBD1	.	TGTGCCATCAGTGAATCACAGGGGATCGGCTACACCTTC	CAISESQGIGYTF
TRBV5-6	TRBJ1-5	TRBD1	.	TGTGCCAGCAGCGAAAGCCGGGACAGGGGATACGGGCCCCAGCATTTT	CASSESRDRGYGPQHF
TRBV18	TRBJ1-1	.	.	TGTGCCAGCTCACCTTTAACAGGGATGAACACTGAAGCTTTCTTT	CASSPLTGMNTEAFF
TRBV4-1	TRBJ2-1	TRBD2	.	TGCGCCAGCAGCCTAAGGAAATCGGGACTAGCGTCCAATGAGCAGTTCTTC	CASSLRKSGLASNEQFF
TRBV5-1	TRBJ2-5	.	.	TGCGCCAGCAGCTTGGGGCAGGGGAAAGAGACCCAGTACTTC	CASSLGQGKETQYF
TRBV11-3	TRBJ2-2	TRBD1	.	TGTGCCAGCAGCGCGTACAGGGGCGTCGGGGAGCTGTTTTTT	CASSAYRGVGELFF
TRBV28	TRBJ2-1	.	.	TGTGCCAGCGGGAGCCAGAGGAGGTTCTTC	CASGSQRRFF
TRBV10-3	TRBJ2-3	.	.	TGTGCCATCTCAGTCGGACGTCAAGGGGGCACAGATACGCAGTATTTT	CAISVGRQGGTDTQYF
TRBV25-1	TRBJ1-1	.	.	TGTGCCAGCAGCCTGGGGCTTATGAACACTGAAGCTTTCTTT	CASSLGLMNTEAFF
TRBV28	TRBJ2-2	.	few	TGTGCCAGCAGACTTACCGGGAGCGCCCTAGCCGGGGAGCTGTTTTTT	CASRLTGSALAGELFF
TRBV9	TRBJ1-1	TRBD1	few	TGTGCCAGCAGCGATGACAGGGGCGGGCGGGCTTTCTTT	CASSDDRGGRAFF
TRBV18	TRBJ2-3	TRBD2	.	TGTGCCAGCTCACCACCTACTAGCGGGGGGGCCGTAAATACGCAGTATTTT	CASSPPTSGGAVNTQYF
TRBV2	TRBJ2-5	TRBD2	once	TGTGCCAGCAGTGAAGTAGCGGGGCCGGTGGAGACCCAGTACTTC	CASSEVAGPVETQYF